This T cell receptor beta chain was profiled in a study of cytomegalovirus exposure and HLA in healthy donors (dated by TCRdb to about 2017). A note on the overall study: According to an earlier analysis of 587 of the donors, some 180 million T cells yielded over 100 million unique TCR beta sequences and about 300 Gb of sequence data. About 300 gigabases of sequencing data and about 92 million unique TCR sequences made up an early release that covered 500 to 650 HLA-typed donors. The genetic ancestry cluster associated with self-reported Caucasian donors included roughly four fifths of the 300 to 400 genotyped donors. The study was designed to test whether signatures of past pathogen exposure could be identified by cataloging public T cell receptors. The study profiled the T cell repertoires of under 700 subjects by immunosequencing and related them to cytomegalovirus serostatus. Along with the roughly 700-subject first cohort, a separate validation cohort of over 90 different subjects was used. The study combined high-throughput TCR immunosequencing, statistical association of individual TCRs with disease status, and machine learning to predict cytomegalovirus infection status. A later analysis re-examined previously published TCR beta repertoires from 600 to 700 donors and added high-resolution HLA genotyping to investigate patterns of TCR occurrence. Rather than using new phenotypic data, the later analysis identified candidate immune exposures from TCR beta sequences and from how often those sequences occurred across donors. An earlier analysis of around 580 of the donors used high-throughput TCR beta sequencing to judge whether each TCR beta V gene segment behaved as functional or pseudogenic. Donor age, sex, ethnicity and CMV serostatus were compiled together with the repertoire data. A later genetic analysis used genome-wide SNP genotypes for 398 of the 666 donors, treating that subset as a discovery cohort. Every repertoire in the discovery cohort had been generated on one and the same sequencing platform. Class I and class II HLA loci were covered by the typing at four-digit resolution. The number of typed donors differed by locus: about 629-630 for A, B, C, DRB1 and DQB1; approximately 530 for DQA1; fewer than 610 for DPA1; and roughly 490 for DPB1. Roughly five DR-DQ haplotypes were handled as single units for association and clustering, since linkage in the cohort was strong. Among about 390 genotyped donors of the cohort, an average of about 240,000 unique TCR beta nucleotide sequences were sequenced per donor, around a sixth of them non-productive. Overall study outcomes, separate from this receptor: A total of about 150 TCR beta chains were listed by the study as associated with cytomegalovirus. Because the 87-base-pair reads could not distinguish some IMGT-functional V segments, including TRBV6-2 and TRBV6-3, those segments were excluded. Correlated functional status among segregating V segments might reflect linkage disequilibrium, but an unknown experimental factor could not be ruled out. Assigning TCR associations to individual alleles was difficult when HLA alleles, especially DR and DQ, strongly co-occurred. A further reported finding was that TCR beta sequences accurately predicted the HLA-A and HLA-B alleles for most subjects in the first cohort. A later analysis associated around 16,000 TCR beta sequences with specific HLA alleles at a false discovery rate of 0.05. A later analysis reported that several top co-occurrence clusters appeared linked to parvovirus B19, influenza, CMV and Epstein-Barr virus. Because counts were too low, 15 to 20 rarely observed V segments, including chromosome 9 orphons, were left out of the earlier analysis of over 550 of the donors. A group of highly shared sequence variants was considered likely to be a technical artifact of the sequencing pipeline. This cohort had only TCR beta chains sequenced, and the lack of alpha or paired-chain data limited which features could be detected. Because HLA typing was unavailable for some donors at each locus, only the typed subset was used in association tests. Compared with equally common non-associated chains, HLA-associated TCR beta chains in a later analysis were more clonally expanded and had lower generation probabilities. A few of the identified cytomegalovirus-associated TCR beta chains were confirmed in vitro to be specific for cytomegalovirus antigens. Compared with the roughly 720-donor mean, donors in an Asian-associated ancestry cluster had fewer N-insertions in productive TCRs, according to a later genetic analysis. In a later analysis, TCR association rates were found to vary across HLA loci, with the most associated TCRs seen for DRB1 alleles and the fewest for HLA-C alleles. In a later genetic analysis, a missense DCLRE1C variant was associated with V-gene and J-gene trimming of TCR beta chains, and the association was replicated in an independent cohort. The presence/absence analyses assumed that sequencing depth was roughly uniform across donors, and that assumption may not be true. Broadly in line with IMGT annotations, most TCR beta V segments showed up in productive rearrangements about 87% or about 30% of the time in an earlier analysis of roughly 590 of the donors. It was suggested by the authors that the approach could potentially be generalized to other disease states and immunological phenotypes. Most CMV-associated TCR beta chains appeared to be HLA-restricted in a later analysis, and the HLA associations seemed to be driven largely by CMV exposure. Most TCR sequences were seen in very few donors, while some public TCRs were found in many individuals. Immune exposure information for the cohort was limited to CMV serostatus. The classifier was reported to diagnose cytomegalovirus status with high specificity and sensitivity in both the original and validation cohorts.

Libraries were prepared through the immunoSEQ multiplex PCR assay. For the multiplex PCR, a mixture combining 60 forward primers for TCR Vbeta segments and 13 reverse primers for TCR Jbeta segments was used. The CDR3 region of rearranged TCR beta genes was amplified from genomic DNA by a multiplex PCR assay. On the Illumina HiSeq System, the amplified TCR beta libraries were sequenced as 87-base-pair reads. For the original study's pipeline: A later analysis tallied around 80 million unique TCR beta chains across the 700 or so repertoires, and roughly 11 million of those chains were shared by two or more donors. A nearest-neighbor algorithm error-corrected the raw reads and collapsed the reads into unique sequences, merging closely related sequences to remove PCR and sequencing errors. To assign V, D and J gene segments, CDR3 sequences were aligned to IMGT reference sequences. For a sequence to be retained, a match of at least six nucleotides to both a V gene segment and a J gene segment was required. A rearrangement was called productive if the CDR3 had no stop codons and remained in frame with V and J, and every other rearrangement was called non-productive. CDR3 was defined according to IMGT convention as the region running from the second conserved V-encoded cysteine to the conserved J-encoded phenylalanine. The earlier analysis of 587 of the donors excluded sequences that lacked an unambiguous match to a single V gene segment. In an earlier analysis of roughly 500 of the donors, V segments were called functional above 56.7% productive rearrangements and were called segregating when the between-donor standard deviation exceeded 5%. A statistical classification framework was built to diagnose cytomegalovirus status from the catalog of TCR beta chain sequences. In a later analysis, V and J genes were assigned by comparing TCR nucleotide sequences against IMGT/GENE-DB human TR gene sequences. Using the TCRdist pipeline, a later analysis assigned CDR3 sequences along with most-parsimonious VDJ recombination scenarios. In a later analysis, every TCR beta chain was defined by the combination of its CDR3 amino acid sequence and its V-gene family, and reads without a unique V-gene family were dropped. As a way to deal with suspected cross-contamination and a sequencing artifact, a later analysis dropped hundreds of nucleotide sequences that were highly shared and had low generation probability. In a later analysis, a clonal expansion index for each public chain was calculated from normalized within-repertoire ranks of inferred template counts. Generation probabilities in a later analysis came from a VDJ recombination model fitted to out-of-frame rearrangements, and those results were checked against IGoR. Hypergeometric tests were used in a later analysis to score TCR-TCR, TCR-HLA and TCR-CMV co-occurrence, with a repertoire-size bias correction applied to the TCR pairs. To estimate false discovery rates, a later analysis permuted the HLA or CMV assignments 20 times. A later analysis grouped co-occurring TCRs with DBSCAN, adding TCRdist sequence similarity when clustering within HLA-allele-positive subsets. For co-occurrence clustering, repertoires with fewer than 30,000 or more than 120,000 public chains were excluded, along with several repertoires with anomalous nucleotide sharing. This immuneACCESS table, as held by TCRdb, lists in-frame sequences with V and J called but not all clones. Of the missing ones, under half trace to an unresolved V gene in checked studies; the others have no known cause. V, J and clone size derive from that table, while D and trimming were established from the DNA sequence. The sample yields about 160,000 clones; approximately 80% were counted once. Roughly 9% of the sample is held by the ten biggest clonotypes.

The cohort was made up of 500 to 800 healthy bone marrow donors. At the time of sampling, every cohort member was nominally healthy, though immune exposures that went unrecorded were likely present. The donor tested CMV seropositive and was one of the 289 seropositive cohort members. Each donor provided a peripheral blood sample, and peripheral blood mononuclear cells were used for TCR beta sequencing. Genomic DNA was extracted from the blood cell samples with the Qiagen DNeasy Blood Extraction Kit. V trim: 2 bases; J trim: 1 base; unmatched bases: 5. Taken from cysteine to phenylalanine, the CDR3 has 16 residues. Only CDR3 DNA is held: 48 bases, read in frame from base 1. As encoded in the germline V gene (reference sequence), CDR1 is SGHKS while CDR2 is YYEKEE. As to this clone: Its antigen has not been determined. Within one base of it there is no much larger clone, and no base qualities were kept.

The chain joins TRBV5-5 to TRBJ1-3; 8 junctional bases match TRBD1. The sequence was obtained from a man aged 18 to 29 in good health and CMV-seropositive. The source material was PBMCs. The CDR3 protein: CASSFTGGVSGNTIYF. The sequenced DNA: TGTGCCAGCAGCTTTACAGGGGGAGTTTCTGGAAACACCATATATTTT.